This T cell receptor (beta chain) was recorded in a study of blood T cells in healthy people across ages. This clonotype was seen many times. The CDR3 runs to 14 residues. Germline CDR1 reads LGHNA; CDR2 reads YNFKEQ. V lost 4 bases to trimming and J lost 8 bases, with 15 bases between them. Using a J-beta primer mix together with a sample-barcoded 5' primer, a second PCR was run for about 6 to 12 cycles. TCRdb itself ran the 5' RACE reads through MiXCR, one entry per CDR3 protein. The sample has about 640,000 distinct CDR3 sequences; roughly 30% are singletons. Sequencing was performed on blood. This chain uses TRBV4-2 with TRBJ1-5, with D tentatively TRBD1 (6 bases). The receptor was derived from a woman aged 80 or older in good health. The CDR3 coding sequence is TGTGCCAGCAGCCCGGACAGCTCAATCAAGCCCCAGCATTTT. Amino acid sequence: CASSPDSSIKPQHF.